What follows are 6 T cell receptor beta chains derived from one specimen sequenced in a study of cytomegalovirus exposure and HLA in healthy donors. The PCR ran on 60 Vbeta and 13 Jbeta primers. The data were produced by immunoSEQ multiplex PCR, yet TCRdb's version contains in-frame clones alone and is incomplete. The sample has 170,000 or so clones; about 80% are singletons. The sample consisted of PBMCs. All receptors derive from a man younger than 35 in good health and CMV-seronegative.

The V call is TRBV6-5, the J call TRBJ2-1; D might be TRBD1 (6 bases). Per germline, CDR1 MNHEY and CDR2 SVGAGI. V was cut by 6 bases and J by 0 bases, with 12 bases left in between. The CDR3 is 15 residues long. The CDR3 reads CASRPQGSSYNEQFF. DNA for the CDR3: TGTGCCAGCAGGCCCCAGGGGAGCTCCTACAATGAGCAGTTCTTC.

V usage is TRBV4-1 and J usage is TRBJ2-5; TRBD2 might be the D (5 bases). Trimming left V 1 base short and J 5 bases short, with 14 bases between. From germline, CDR1 is MGHRA and CDR2 YSYEKL. This CDR3 region has 15 residues. The CDR3: CASSQGGGGWETQYF. CDR3 DNA: TGCGCCAGCAGCCAAGGCGGTGGCGGGTGGGAGACCCAGTACTTC.

The chain couples TRBV2 to TRBJ2-6; tentatively, D is TRBD1 (5 bases). This CDR3 is 15 amino acids long. V was clipped by 4 bases and J by 0 bases, with 7 bases between them. Germline-derived CDR1 and CDR2 are SNHLY and FYNNEI. The CDR3 DNA follows: TGTGCCAGCAGTGGTGGGGCCTCTGGGGCCAACGTCCTGACTTTC. This codes for CASSGGASGANVLTF.

This clone is a singleton in its sample. This chain links TRBV7-2 with TRBJ2-3, with D possibly matching TRBD2 (5 bases). This CDR3 region has 14 residues. V was shortened by 2 bases and J by 3 bases, with 9 bases between the two germline ends. Germline CDR1 SGHTA, CDR2 FQGNSA. The CDR3 protein is CASSLTRGTDTQYF. In nucleotides, the CDR3 is TGTGCCAGCAGCTTAACCCGGGGTACAGATACGCAGTATTTT.

The chain couples TRBV7-9 to TRBJ1-2, with D possibly TRBD1 on 6 matching bases. The CDR3 extends over 15 amino acids. Trimming stripped 5 bases from V and 8 bases from J, with 21 bases between. In germline, CDR1 is SEHNR, CDR2 FQNEAQ (reference sequence). The CDR3 nucleotides read TGTGCCAGCAGCGATTTAGTACAGGGACGCGGCGGCTACACCTTC. It specifies CASSDLVQGRGGYTF.

The chain has TRBV4-3 and TRBJ2-7; no firm D call. The V gene lost 0 bases and the J gene lost 2 bases, with 8 bases spanning the gap. The CDR3 runs 14 residues. Germline lookup yields CDR1 LGHNA and CDR2 YSLEER. In DNA, the CDR3 is TGCGCCAGCAGCCAAGATATATCTACCTACGAGCAGTACTTC. This translates into CASSQDISTYEQYF.